This T cell receptor (beta chain) was recovered during a study of breast tumors, draining lymph nodes, adjacent tissues (dated by TCRdb to the mid-2010s). Study-level background: In breast cancer patients, the study compared the TCR beta repertoires of tumor, adjacent nontumor tissue and axillary lymph nodes. The study aimed to assess the relationships and possible T-cell exchange between tumor, surrounding tissue and draining lymph node repertoires in human breast cancer.

This clonotype occurred many times. Its antigen specificity is not known. No much larger clone exists at a distance of one base, and base qualities are not known. The CDR3 covers 14 residues, taking in both the cysteine and the phenylalanine. Only the CDR3 DNA stays, 42 bases, in frame from base 1. Taken from the germline V gene, the CDR1 and CDR2 loops are KGHSH and LQKENI. V loses 8 bases at its end and J loses 6 bases; junction bases beyond the gene matches: 9. The lymph node samples were taken from the axillary draining lymph nodes of breast cancer patients. TCRdb lists the instrument as Illumina HiSeq 2000. TCR beta chain libraries were generated through multiplex PCR amplification. High-throughput sequencing was used to analyze the amplified TCR beta chain products. In TCRdb, the public reads were trimmed at Q25 with fastp and aligned with MiXCR, with productive beta chains retained. For every CDR3 protein sequence, its rows merge into one entry that carries the most common genes and DNA. The sample profile shows around 130,000 distinct CDR3 sequences; 30% to 35% of them were found once. About 2.5% of the sample is in the top ten clones.

The full study reports these points: Tumor and nontumor tissue repertoires were found to be significantly more similar in luminal-like than in basal-like breast cancer. A scenario in which most tumor T cells derive from the lymph node and then expand within tumor tissue was judged to be consistent with the data. Tumors showed preferential V and J gene usage, and their T-cell repertoire diversity fell below that of lymph nodes yet above that of nontumor tissue. The conclusion that tumor T cells originate in lymph nodes was presented as consistent with a hypothesis rather than as directly demonstrated.

The chain couples TRBV18 to TRBJ1-4, with 7 bases in between that match TRBD1. The receptor's source is a female donor with breast cancer. Some clones in this sample may be carry-over from other donors' samples. Input material: axillary lymph node tissue. CDR3 sequence: CASQRQGRDEKLFF. The DNA sequence is as follows: TGTGCCAGCCAAAGACAGGGCCGAGATGAAAAACTGTTTTTT. Reference TRBV18 and TRBJ1-4 genes cover what lies past the CDR3, so the full variable domain is NAGVMQNPRHLVRRRGQEARLRCSPMKGHSHVYWYRQLPEEGLKFMVYLQKENIIDESGMPKERFSAEFPKEGPSILRIQQVVRGDSAAYFCASQRQGRDEKLFFGSGTQLSVL.